Included here is one T cell receptor (beta chain) sequence, with context. This clonotype was observed at least ten times. Its specific antigen is unknown. No base quality information exists; no much larger clone differs at one position. The entry originates in a study of T-cell reconstitution after alpha-beta-depleted transplantation in children (dated by TCRdb to 2015 to 2016). Regarding the complete study: Using TCR repertoire profiling, the study quantitatively followed how T-cell immune reconstitution unfolded in children after TCRalphabeta/CD19-depleted allogeneic hematopoietic cell transplantation.

The paper's findings and limits, for the study overall: Over subsequent months, a decline in hyperexpanded clone frequencies was noted, and after one year, T-cell counts and TCRbeta diversity were mostly ascribed to newly produced T cells. The apparently early recovery of alphabetaT-cell counts about two months after transplant reportedly depended on only several hundred rapidly expanded clones that came from non-depleted graft cells. In some patients, high TCRbeta diversity at day 60 was attributed to recipient T cells and intrathymic progenitors that had survived conditioning.

The germline V gene provides CDR1 LGHNT and CDR2 FRNRAP. V is pared back by 2 bases and J by 3 bases, with 11 bases lying between the germline termini. Inclusive of the bounding cysteine and phenylalanine, the CDR3 is 14 residues long. The entry retains the CDR3 DNA only, 42 bases that are in frame from base 1. Sample treatment or condition, as interpreted from the label and publication: allogeneic hematopoietic cell transplantation with graft depleted of TCRalphabeta T cells and CD19 B cells. TCRalphabeta/CD19-depleted allogeneic hematopoietic cell grafts were given to the transplant recipients, all of whom were children. The library was produced with PCR. Sequencing was performed on an Illumina HiSeq 2500. Molecular barcoding was employed in the preparation of TCR libraries, with unique molecular identifiers being used to normalize TCRbeta repertoire quantification. Through fastp at Q25 and MiXCR, TCRdb rebuilt clones from the public reads, retaining in-frame beta chains. CDR3 protein sequences are deduplicated, and each keeps its most common genes and DNA. Across this sample there are around 700,000 distinct CDR3 sequences, with roughly 14% seen only once. The ten largest clones take up 0.79% of the sample.

The material sequenced was PBMCs, taken before TCRalphabeta/CD19-depleted stem cell transplant. The V and J genes are TRBV12-5 and TRBJ2-7, with a tentative D gene TRBD2 over 6 matching bases. The sequence was collected from a girl under 10 years old with congenital amegakaryocytic thrombocytopenia, due to receive a stem cell transplant. This receptor has the CDR3 CASGLHPDYYEQYF. The DNA reads TGTGCTAGTGGTTTGCACCCGGACTACTACGAGCAGTACTTC.